The present entry profiles one T cell receptor beta chain with its context. The antigen remains undetermined. For every sample, eight separate reactions were used to make cDNA. UMIs with a 6-nucleotide sample barcode were added by template switching. TCRdb re-called the 5' RACE reads and catalogs CDR3 proteins one per entry, DNA excluded. The ten most abundant clones cover 2% to 3% of a sample with approximately 400,000 distinct CDR3 sequences. This sample was included in a study of monozygotic twins with inflammatory bowel disease. Overall study results and limits: Concordant and discordant twins showed no difference in repertoire similarity, possibly from limited power.

The CDR3 is made up of 14 amino acids. Germline V gene data show CDR1 as SGHRS and CDR2 as YFSETQ. This TCR was recovered from a human donor with ulcerative colitis or Crohn's disease, or a healthy co-twin of an affected twin (not recorded which). This chain connects TRBV5-1 to TRBJ1-1. Input material: blood. CDR3 amino acids: CASSEGRAGTEAFF.